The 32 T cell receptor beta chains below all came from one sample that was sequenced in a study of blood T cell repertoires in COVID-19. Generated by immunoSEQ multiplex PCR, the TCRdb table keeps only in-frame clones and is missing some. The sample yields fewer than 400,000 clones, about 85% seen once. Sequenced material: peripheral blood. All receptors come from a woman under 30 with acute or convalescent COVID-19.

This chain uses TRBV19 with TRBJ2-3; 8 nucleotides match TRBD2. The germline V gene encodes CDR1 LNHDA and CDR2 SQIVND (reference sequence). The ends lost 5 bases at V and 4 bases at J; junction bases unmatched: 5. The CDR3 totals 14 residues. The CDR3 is CASSPRGGPDTQYF. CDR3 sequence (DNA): TGTGCCAGTAGTCCACGGGGGGGACCAGATACGCAGTATTTT.

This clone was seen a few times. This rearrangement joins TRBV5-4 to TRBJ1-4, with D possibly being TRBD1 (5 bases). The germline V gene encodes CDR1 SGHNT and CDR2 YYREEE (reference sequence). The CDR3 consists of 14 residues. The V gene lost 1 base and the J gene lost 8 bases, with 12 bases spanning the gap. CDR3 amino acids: CASSLNGRGEKLFF. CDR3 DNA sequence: TGTGCCAGCAGCTTGAACGGTCGGGGGGAAAAACTGTTTTTT.

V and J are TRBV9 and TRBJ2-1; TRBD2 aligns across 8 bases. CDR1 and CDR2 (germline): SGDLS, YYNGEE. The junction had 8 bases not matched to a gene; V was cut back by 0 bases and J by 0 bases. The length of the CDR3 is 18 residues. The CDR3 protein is CASSVGPWREDSYNEQFF. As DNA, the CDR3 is TGTGCCAGCAGCGTAGGCCCTTGGCGGGAGGACTCCTACAATGAGCAGTTCTTC.

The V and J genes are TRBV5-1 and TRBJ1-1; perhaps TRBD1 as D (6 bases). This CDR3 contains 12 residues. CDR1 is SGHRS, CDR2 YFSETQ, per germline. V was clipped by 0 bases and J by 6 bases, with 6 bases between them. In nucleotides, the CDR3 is TGCGCCAGCAGCTTGGAGGGGGCTGAAGCTTTCTTT. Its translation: CASSLEGAEAFF.

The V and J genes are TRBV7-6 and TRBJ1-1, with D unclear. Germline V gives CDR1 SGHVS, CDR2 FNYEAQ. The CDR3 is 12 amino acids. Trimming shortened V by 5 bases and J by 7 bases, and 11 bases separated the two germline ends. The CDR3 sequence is CASSTQAGEAFF. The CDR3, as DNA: TGTGCCAGCAGCACACAAGCGGGTGAAGCTTTCTTT.

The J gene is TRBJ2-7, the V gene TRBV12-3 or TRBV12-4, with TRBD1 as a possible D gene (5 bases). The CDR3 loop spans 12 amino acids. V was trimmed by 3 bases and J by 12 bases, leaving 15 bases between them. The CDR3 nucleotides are TGTGCCAGCAGTTTTGTTACAGGCACGTTGTACTTC. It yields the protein CASSFVTGTLYF.

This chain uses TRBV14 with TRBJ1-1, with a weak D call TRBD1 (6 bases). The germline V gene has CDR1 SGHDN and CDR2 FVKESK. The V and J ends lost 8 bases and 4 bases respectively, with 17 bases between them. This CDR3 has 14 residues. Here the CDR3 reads CASAIVGAVTEAFF. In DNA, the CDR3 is TGTGCCAGCGCGATCGTGGGGGCTGTCACTGAAGCTTTCTTT. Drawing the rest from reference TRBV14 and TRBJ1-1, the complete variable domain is EAGVTQFPSHSVIEKGQTVTLRCDPISGHDNLYWYRRVMGKEIKFLLHFVKESKQDESGMPNNRFLAERTGGTYSTLKVQPAELEDSGVYFCASAIVGAVTEAFFGQGTRLTVV.

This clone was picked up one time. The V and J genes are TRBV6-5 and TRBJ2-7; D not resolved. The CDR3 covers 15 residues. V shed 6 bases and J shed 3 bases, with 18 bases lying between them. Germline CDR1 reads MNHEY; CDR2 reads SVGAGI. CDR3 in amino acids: CASSPHGPEVYEQYF. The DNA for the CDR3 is TGTGCCAGCAGCCCCCACGGTCCAGAGGTCTACGAGCAGTACTTC.

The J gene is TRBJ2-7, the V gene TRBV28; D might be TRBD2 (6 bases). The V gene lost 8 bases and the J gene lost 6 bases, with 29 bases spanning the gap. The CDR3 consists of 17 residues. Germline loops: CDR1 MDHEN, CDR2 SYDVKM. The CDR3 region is CASREIPGTSGSPEQYF. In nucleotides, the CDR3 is TGTGCCAGCCGCGAGATCCCCGGGACTTCAGGATCTCCCGAGCAGTACTTC.

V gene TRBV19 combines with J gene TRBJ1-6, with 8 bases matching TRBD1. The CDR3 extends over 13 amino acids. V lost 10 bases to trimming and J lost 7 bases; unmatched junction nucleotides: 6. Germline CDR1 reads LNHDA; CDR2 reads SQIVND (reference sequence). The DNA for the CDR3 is TGTGCCACGCACGGACAGGGCAATTCACCCCTCCACTTT. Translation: CATHGQGNSPLHF.

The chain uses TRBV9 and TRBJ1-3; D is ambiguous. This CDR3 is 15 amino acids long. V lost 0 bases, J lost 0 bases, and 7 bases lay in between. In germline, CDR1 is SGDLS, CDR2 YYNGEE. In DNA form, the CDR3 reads TGTGCCAGCAGCGTAGCCCCTACCTCTGGAAACACCATATATTTT. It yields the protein CASSVAPTSGNTIYF.

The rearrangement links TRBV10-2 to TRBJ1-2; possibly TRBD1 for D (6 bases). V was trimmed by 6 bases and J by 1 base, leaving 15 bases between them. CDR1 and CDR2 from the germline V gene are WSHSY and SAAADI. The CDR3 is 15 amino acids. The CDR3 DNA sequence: TGCGCCAGCAGAGTGAACACACAGGGTAACTATGGCTACACCTTC. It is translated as CASRVNTQGNYGYTF.

The chain's CDR3 is CATDRGTGDTQYF. The CDR3 nucleotides are TGTGCCACGGATCGCGGGACTGGGGATACGCAGTATTTT. This rearrangement joins TRBV10-3 to TRBJ2-3, with a possible D match to TRBD2 (6 bases). V lost 10 bases, J lost 6 bases, and 17 bases lay in between. Germline CDR1 reads ENHRY; CDR2 reads SYGVKD. The CDR3 has 13 residues.

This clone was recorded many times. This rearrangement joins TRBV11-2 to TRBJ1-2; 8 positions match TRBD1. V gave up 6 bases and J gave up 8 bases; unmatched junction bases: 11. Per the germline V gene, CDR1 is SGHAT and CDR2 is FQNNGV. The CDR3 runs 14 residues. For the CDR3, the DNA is TGTGCCAGCAGTCTTGCTCAGGGGGCGCAAGGCTACACCTTC. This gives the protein CASSLAQGAQGYTF.

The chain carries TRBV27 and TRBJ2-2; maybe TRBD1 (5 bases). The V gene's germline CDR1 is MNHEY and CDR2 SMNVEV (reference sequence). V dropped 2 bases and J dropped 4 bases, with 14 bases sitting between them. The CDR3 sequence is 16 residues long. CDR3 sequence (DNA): TGTGCCAGCAGTTTACCGGCAGGGTTATTCACCGGGGAGCTGTTTTTT. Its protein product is CASSLPAGLFTGELFF.

CDR3 protein: CASRIRDSRYVSLHF. The CDR3 region has the DNA TGTGCCAGCAGGATCCGGGACAGTCGATACGTCTCCCTCCACTTT. V usage is TRBV6-5 and J usage is TRBJ1-6, with TRBD1 matching over 7 bases. Germline trimming cut 6 bases from V and 14 bases from J; bases unmatched to any gene: 16. Germline V lookup: CDR1 MNHEY, CDR2 SVGAGI. The CDR3 loop spans 15 amino acids.

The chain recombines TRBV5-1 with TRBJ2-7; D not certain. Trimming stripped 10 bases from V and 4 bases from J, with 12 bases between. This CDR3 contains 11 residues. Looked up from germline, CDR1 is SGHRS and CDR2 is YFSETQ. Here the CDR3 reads CAPRVNYEQYF. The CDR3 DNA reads TGCGCCCCACGGGTAAATTACGAGCAGTACTTC.

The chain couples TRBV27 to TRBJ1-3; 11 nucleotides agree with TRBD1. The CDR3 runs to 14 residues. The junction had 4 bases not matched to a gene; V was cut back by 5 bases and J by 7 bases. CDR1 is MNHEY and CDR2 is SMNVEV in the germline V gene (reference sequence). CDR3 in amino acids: CASSPGQGANTIYF. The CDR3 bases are TGTGCCAGCAGTCCAGGACAGGGGGCGAACACCATATATTTT.

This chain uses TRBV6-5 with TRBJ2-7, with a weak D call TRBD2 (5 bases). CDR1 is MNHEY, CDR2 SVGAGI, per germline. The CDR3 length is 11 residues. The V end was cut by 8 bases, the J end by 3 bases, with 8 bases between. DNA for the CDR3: TGTGCCAGCGCGGGCTACTACGAGCAGTACTTC. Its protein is CASAGYYEQYF.

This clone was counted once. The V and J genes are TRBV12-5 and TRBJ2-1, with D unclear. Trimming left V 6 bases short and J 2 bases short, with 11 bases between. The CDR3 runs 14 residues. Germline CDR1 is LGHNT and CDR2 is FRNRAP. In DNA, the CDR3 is TGTGCTAGTGGGGATAGAGGAGCCTACAATGAGCAGTTCTTC. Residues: CASGDRGAYNEQFF.

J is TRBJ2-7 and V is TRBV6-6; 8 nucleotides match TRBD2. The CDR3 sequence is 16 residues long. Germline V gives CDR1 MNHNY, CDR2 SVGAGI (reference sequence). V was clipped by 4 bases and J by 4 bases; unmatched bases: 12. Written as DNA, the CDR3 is TGTGCCAGCAGTTTCCCGACTAGCGCCGAGAGATACGAGCAGTACTTC. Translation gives CASSFPTSAERYEQYF.

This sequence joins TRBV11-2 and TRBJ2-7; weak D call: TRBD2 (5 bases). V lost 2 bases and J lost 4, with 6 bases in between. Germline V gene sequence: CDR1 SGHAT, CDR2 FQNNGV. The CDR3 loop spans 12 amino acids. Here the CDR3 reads CASSLREYEQYF. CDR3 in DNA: TGTGCCAGCAGCTTACGGGAATACGAGCAGTACTTC.

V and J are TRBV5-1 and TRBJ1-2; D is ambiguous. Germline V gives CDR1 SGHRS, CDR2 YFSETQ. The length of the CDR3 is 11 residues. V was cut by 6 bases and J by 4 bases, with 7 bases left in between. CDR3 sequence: CASTNGYGYTF. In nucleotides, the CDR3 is TGCGCCAGCACCAACGGCTATGGCTACACCTTC.

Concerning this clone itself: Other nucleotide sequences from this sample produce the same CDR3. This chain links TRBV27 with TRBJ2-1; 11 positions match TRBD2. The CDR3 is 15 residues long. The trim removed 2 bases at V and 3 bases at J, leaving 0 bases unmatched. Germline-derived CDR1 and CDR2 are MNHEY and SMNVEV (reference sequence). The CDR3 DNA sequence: TGTGCCAGCAGTTTAACTAGCGGGGGCTACAATGAGCAGTTCTTC. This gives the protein CASSLTSGGYNEQFF.

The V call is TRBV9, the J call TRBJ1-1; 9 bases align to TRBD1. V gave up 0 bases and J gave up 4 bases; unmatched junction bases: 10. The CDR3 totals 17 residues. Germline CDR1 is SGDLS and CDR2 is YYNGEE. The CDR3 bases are TGTGCCAGCAGCGTAGAGGGGACAGGGTTTTCCGGCACTGAAGCTTTCTTT. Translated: CASSVEGTGFSGTEAFF.

CDR3 sequence reads: CASSLETRGYTF. DNA of the CDR3: TGTGCCAGCAGCTTAGAGACTCGGGGCTACACCTTC. V and J are TRBV11-1 and TRBJ1-2; D uncertain. Germline CDR1 reads SGHAT; CDR2 reads FQDESV (reference sequence). The CDR3 consists of 12 residues. Deletions cut 1 base from V and 8 bases from J, with 8 bases between.

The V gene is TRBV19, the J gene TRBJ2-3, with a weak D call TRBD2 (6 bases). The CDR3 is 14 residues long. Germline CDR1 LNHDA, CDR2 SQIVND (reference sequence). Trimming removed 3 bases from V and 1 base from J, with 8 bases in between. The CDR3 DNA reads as TGTGCCAGTAGTATGGAGGGTCGCACAGATACGCAGTATTTT. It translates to CASSMEGRTDTQYF.

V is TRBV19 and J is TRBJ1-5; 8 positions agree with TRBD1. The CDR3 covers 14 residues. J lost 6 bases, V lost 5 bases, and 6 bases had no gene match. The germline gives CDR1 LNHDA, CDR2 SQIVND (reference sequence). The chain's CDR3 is CASSLDRVAQPQHF. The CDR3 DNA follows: TGTGCCAGTAGTTTGGACAGGGTAGCTCAGCCCCAGCATTTT.

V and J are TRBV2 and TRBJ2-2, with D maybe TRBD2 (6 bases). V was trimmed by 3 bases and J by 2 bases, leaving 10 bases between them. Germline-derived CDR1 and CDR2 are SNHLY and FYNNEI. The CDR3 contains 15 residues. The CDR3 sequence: CASSDGRGNTGELFF. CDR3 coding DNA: TGTGCCAGCAGTGACGGGCGGGGCAACACCGGGGAGCTGTTTTTT.

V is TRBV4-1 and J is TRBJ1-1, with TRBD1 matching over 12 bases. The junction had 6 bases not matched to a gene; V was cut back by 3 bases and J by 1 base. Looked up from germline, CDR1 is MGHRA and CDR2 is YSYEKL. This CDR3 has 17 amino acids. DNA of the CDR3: TGCGCCAGCAGCCAGGGACAGGGGGCGATGGGGAACACTGAAGCTTTCTTT. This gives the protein CASSQGQGAMGNTEAFF.

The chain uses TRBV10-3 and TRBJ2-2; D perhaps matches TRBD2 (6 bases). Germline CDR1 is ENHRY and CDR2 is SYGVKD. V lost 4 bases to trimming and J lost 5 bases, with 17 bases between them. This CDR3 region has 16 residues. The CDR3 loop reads CAISVGAGRGTGELFF. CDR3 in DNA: TGTGCCATCAGTGTCGGGGCGGGGCGAGGGACCGGGGAGCTGTTTTTT.

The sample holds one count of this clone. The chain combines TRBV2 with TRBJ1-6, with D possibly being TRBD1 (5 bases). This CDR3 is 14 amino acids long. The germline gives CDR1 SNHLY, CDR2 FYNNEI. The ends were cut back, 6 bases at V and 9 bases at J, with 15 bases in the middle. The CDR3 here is CASRPDRPGSPLHF. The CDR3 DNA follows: TGTGCCAGCAGGCCTGACAGACCGGGTTCACCCCTCCACTTT. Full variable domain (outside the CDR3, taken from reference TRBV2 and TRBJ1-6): EPEVTQTPSHQVTQMGQEVILRCVPISNHLYFYWYRQILGQKVEFLVSFYNNEISEKSEIFDDQFSVERPDGSNFTLKIRSTKLEDSAMYFCASRPDRPGSPLHFGNGTRLTVT.